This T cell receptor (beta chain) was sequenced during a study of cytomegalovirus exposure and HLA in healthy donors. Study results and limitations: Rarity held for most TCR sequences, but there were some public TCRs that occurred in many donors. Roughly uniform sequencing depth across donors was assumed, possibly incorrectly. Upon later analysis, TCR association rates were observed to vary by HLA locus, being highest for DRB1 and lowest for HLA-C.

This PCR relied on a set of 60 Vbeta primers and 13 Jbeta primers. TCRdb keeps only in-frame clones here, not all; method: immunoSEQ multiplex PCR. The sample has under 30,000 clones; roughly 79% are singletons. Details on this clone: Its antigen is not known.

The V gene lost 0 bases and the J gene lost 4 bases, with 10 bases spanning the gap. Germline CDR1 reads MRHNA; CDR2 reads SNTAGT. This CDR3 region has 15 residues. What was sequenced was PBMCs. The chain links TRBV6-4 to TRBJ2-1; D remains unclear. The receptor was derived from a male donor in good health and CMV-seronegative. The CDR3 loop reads CASSDSADKYNEQFF. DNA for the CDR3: TGTGCCAGCAGTGACTCGGCAGACAAATACAATGAGCAGTTCTTC.